This T cell receptor beta chain was captured by sequencing in a study of blood T cell repertoires in COVID-19. For the study at large: Sites across the United States, Italy and Spain contributed samples from acute and convalescent COVID-19.

TCRdb's table, derived via immunoSEQ multiplex PCR, lists solely in-frame clones and lacks some. The sample contains 250,000 to 300,000 clones, 89% of which appear only once. Residents of 24 US areas, aged roughly 18 to 89 years, made up the participants. Self-reported history from a screening survey and questionnaire set each donor's cohort. This clonotype was obtained from a middle-aged woman who had recovered from COVID-19. What was sequenced was PBMCs or T cells enriched from blood (not recorded which).

The CDR3 protein is CSAGGDRREETQYF. The CDR3 nucleotides are TGCAGCGCAGGCGGGGACAGGAGGGAAGAGACCCAGTACTTC. The chain employs TRBV29-1 and TRBJ2-5; 8 bases are shared with TRBD1. Germline V gives CDR1 SQVTM, CDR2 ANQGSEA. V dropped 7 bases and J dropped 3; count of bases not matched to a gene: 10. The CDR3 has 14 residues.